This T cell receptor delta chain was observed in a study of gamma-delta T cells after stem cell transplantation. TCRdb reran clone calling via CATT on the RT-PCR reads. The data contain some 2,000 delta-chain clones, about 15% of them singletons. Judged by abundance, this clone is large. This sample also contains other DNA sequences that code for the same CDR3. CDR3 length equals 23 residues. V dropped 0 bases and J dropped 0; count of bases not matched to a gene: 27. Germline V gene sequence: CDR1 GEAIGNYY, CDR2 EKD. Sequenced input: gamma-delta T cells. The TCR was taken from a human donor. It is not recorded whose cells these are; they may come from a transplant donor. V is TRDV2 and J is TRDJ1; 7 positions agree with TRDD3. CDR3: CACDTVAGGQPPTPGSHTDKLIF. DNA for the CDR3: TGTGCCTGTGACACCGTTGCTGGGGGTCAACCACCAACCCCAGGGTCCCACACCGATAAACTCATCTTT.